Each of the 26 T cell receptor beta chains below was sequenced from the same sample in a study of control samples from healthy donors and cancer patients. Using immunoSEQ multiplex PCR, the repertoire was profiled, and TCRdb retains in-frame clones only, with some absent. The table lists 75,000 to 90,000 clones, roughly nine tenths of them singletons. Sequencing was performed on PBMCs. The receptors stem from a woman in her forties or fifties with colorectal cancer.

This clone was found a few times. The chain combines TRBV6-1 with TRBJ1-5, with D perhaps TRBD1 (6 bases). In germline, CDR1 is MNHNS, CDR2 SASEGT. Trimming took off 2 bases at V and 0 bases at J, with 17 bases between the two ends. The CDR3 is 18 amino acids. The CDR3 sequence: CASSEWGRGVYSNQPQHF. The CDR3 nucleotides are TGTGCCAGCAGTGAATGGGGGAGGGGGGTATATAGCAATCAGCCCCAGCATTTT.

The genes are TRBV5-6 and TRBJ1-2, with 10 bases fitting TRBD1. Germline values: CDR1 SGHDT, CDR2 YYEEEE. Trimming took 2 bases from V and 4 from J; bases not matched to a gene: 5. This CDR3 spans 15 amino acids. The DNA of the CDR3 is TGTGCCAGCAGCTTAACCGGGACAGGGGCCTATGGCTACACCTTC. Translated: CASSLTGTGAYGYTF.

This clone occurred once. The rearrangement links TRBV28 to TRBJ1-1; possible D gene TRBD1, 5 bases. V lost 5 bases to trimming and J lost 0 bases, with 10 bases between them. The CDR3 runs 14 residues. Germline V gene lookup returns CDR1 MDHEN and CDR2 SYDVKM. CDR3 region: CASSQTALNTEAFF. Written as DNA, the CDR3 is TGTGCCAGCAGTCAGACAGCGCTGAACACTGAAGCTTTCTTT. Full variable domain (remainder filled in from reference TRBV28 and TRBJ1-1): DVKVTQSSRYLVKRTGEKVFLECVQDMDHENMFWYRQDPGLGLRLIYFSYDVKMKEKGDIPEGYSVSREKKERFSLILESASTNQTSMYLCASSQTALNTEAFFGQGTRLTVV.

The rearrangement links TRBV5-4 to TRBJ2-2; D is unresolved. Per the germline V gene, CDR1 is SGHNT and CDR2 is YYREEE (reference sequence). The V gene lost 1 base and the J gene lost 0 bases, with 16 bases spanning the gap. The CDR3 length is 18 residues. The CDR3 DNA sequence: TGTGCCAGCAGCTTGTTGCCAGCCCGGGTGGCGAACACCGGGGAGCTGTTTTTT. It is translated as CASSLLPARVANTGELFF.

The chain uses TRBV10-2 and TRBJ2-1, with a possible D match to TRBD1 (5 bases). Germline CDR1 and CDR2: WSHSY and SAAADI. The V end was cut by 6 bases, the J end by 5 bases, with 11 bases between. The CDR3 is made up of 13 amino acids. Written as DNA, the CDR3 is TGCGCCAGCAGGAATCAGGGTAACAATGAGCAGTTCTTC. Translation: CASRNQGNNEQFF.

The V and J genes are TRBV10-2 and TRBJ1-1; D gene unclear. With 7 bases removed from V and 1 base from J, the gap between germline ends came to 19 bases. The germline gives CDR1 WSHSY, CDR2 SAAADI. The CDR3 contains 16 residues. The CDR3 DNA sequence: TGCGCCAGCACACTTAACCAAGGCGCCGGGAACACTGAAGCTTTCTTT. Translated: CASTLNQGAGNTEAFF.

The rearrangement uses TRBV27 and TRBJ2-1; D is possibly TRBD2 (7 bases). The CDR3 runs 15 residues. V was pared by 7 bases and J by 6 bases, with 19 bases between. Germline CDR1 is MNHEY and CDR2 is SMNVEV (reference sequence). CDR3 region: CASNPLGGASNEQFF. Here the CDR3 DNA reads TGTGCCAGCAACCCCCTTGGGGGGGCCTCCAATGAGCAGTTCTTC.

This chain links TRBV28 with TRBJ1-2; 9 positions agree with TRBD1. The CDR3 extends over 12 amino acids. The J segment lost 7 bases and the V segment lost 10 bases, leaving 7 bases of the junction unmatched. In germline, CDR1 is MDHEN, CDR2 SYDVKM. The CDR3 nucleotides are TGTGCCACCAGGACAGGGGCGGTTGGCTACACCTTC. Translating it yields CATRTGAVGYTF.

CDR3 DNA: TGTGCCAGCAGCCCCAGACTAGTGGGGGGCTACAATGAGCAGTTCTTC. Protein: CASSPRLVGGYNEQFF. V gene TRBV7-3 combines with J gene TRBJ2-1; a weak D match, TRBD2 (6 bases). Per the germline V gene, CDR1 is SGHTA and CDR2 is FQGTGA. The V gene lost 5 bases and the J gene lost 3 bases, with 17 bases spanning the gap. The CDR3 extends over 16 amino acids.

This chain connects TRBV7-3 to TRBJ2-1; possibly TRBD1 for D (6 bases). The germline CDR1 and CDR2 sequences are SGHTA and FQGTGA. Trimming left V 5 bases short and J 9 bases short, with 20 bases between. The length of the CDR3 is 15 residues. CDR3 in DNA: TGTGCCAGCAGCACCCAGGGGTCCTTTCGTGGTGAGCAGTTCTTC. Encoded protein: CASSTQGSFRGEQFF.

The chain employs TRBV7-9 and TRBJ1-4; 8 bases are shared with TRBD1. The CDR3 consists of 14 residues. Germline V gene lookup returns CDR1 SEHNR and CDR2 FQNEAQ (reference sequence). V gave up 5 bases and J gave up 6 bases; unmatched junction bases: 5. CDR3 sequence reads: CASSRDRWDEKLFF. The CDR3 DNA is TGTGCCAGCAGCCGGGACAGGTGGGATGAAAAACTGTTTTTT.

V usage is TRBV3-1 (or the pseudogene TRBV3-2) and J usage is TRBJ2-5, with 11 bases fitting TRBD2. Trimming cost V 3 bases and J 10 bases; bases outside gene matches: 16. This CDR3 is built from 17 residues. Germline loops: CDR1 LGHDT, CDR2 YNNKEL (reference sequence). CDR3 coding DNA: TGTGCCAGCAGCCAGACCTCTGAGGGGGGGACTAGCGGACGCCAGTACTTC. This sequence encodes CASSQTSEGGTSGRQYF.

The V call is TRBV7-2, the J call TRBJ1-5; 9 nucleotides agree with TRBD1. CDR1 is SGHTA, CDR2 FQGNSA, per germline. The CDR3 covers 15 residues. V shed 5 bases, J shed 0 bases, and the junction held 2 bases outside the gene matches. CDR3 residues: CASSPGQGSNQPQHF. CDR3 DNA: TGTGCCAGCAGCCCGGGACAGGGTAGCAATCAGCCCCAGCATTTT.

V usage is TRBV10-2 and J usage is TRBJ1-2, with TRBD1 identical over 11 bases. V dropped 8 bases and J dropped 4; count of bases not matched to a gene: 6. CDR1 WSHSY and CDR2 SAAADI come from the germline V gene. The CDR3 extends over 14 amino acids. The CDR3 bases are TGCGCCAGCTGGGACAGGGGGACGATCTATGGCTACACCTTC. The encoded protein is CASWDRGTIYGYTF.

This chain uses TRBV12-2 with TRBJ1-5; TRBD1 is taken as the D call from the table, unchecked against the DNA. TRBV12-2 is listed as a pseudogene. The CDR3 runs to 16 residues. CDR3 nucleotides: TGTGCAAGTCGCGTCTCCGGGACAGGGGATGTTCCGCCCCAGCATTTT. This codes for CASRVSGTGDVPPQHF.

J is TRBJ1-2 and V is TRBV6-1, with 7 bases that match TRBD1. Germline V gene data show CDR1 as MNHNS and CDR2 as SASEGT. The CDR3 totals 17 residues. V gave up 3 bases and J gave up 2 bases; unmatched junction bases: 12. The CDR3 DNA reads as TGTGCCAGCAGTGATTTTACGACAGGGCGACTCAACTATGGCTACACCTTC. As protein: CASSDFTTGRLNYGYTF.

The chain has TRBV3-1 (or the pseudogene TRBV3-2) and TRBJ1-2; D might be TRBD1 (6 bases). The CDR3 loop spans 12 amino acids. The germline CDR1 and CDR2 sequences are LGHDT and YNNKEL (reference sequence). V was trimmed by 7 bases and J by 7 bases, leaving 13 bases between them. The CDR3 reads CASNTRGSGYTF. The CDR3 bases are TGTGCCAGCAATACCAGGGGTTCTGGCTACACCTTC.

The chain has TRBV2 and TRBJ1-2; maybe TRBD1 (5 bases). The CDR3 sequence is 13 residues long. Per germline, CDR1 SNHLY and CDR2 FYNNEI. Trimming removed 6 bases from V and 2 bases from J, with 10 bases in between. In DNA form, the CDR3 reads TGTGCCAGCAGCGAGGCAGGGAACTATGGCTACACCTTC. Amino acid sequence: CASSEAGNYGYTF.

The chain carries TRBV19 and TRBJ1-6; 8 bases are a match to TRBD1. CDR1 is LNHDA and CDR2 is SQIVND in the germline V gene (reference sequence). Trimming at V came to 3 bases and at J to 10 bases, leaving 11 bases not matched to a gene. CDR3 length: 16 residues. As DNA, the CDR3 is TGTGCCAGTAGTATGCAGGGGGCGCGTTTCAACTCACCCCTCCACTTT. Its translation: CASSMQGARFNSPLHF. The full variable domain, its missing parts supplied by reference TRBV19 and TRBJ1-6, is DGGITQSPKYLFRKEGQNVTLSCEQNLNHDAMYWYRQDPGQGLRLIYYSQIVNDFQKGDIAEGYSVSREKKESFPLTVTSAQKNPTAFYLCASSMQGARFNSPLHFGNGTRLTVT.

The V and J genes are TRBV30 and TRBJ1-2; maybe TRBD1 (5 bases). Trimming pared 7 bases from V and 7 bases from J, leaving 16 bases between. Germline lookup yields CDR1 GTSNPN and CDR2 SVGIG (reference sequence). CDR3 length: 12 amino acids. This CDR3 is CASDRVPIGYTF. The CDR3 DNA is TGTGCCTCCGACAGAGTCCCTATTGGCTACACCTTC.

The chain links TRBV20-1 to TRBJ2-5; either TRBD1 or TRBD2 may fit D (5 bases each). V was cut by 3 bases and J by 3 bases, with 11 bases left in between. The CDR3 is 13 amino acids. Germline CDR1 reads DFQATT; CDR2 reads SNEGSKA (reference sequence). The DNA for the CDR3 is TGCAGTGCTAGTATGGGGGTAGAAGAGACCCAGTACTTC. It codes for CSASMGVEETQYF.

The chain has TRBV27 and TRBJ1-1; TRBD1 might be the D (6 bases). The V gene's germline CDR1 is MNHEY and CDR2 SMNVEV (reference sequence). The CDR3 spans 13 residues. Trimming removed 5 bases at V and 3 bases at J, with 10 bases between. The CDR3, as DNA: TGTGCCAGCAGTCCAAACAGGGACACTGAAGCTTTCTTT. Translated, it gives CASSPNRDTEAFF.

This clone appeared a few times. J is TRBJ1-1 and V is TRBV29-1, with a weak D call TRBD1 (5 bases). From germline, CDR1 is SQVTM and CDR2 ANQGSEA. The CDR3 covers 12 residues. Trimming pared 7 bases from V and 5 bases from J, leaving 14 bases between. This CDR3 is CSAGGVMTEAFF. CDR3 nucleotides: TGCAGCGCCGGGGGGGTAATGACTGAAGCTTTCTTT.

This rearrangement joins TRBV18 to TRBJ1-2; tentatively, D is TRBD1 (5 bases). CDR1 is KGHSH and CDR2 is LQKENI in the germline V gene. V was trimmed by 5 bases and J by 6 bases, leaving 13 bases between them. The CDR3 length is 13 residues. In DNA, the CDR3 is TGTGCCAGCTCAGCCATCGGGACCGATGGCTACACCTTC. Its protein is CASSAIGTDGYTF.

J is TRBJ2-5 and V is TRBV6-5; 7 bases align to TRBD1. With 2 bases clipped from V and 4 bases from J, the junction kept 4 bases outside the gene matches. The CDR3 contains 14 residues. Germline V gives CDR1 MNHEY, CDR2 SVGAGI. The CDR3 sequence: CASSYGTEGETQYF. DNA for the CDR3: TGTGCCAGCAGTTACGGGACAGAAGGAGAGACCCAGTACTTC.

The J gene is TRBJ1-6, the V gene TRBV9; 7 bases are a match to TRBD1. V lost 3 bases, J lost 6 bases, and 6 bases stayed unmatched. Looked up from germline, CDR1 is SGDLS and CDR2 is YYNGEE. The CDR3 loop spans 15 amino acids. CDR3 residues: CASSAQGQVNSPLHF. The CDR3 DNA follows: TGTGCCAGCAGCGCTCAAGGACAGGTTAATTCACCCCTCCACTTT. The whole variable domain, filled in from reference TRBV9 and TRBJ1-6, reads DSGVTQTPKHLITATGQRVTLRCSPRSGDLSVYWYQQSLDQGLQFLIQYYNGEERAKGNILERFSAQQFPDLHSELNLSSLELGDSALYFCASSAQGQVNSPLHFGNGTRLTVT.